Listed below are T cell receptor beta chains from one sample, sequenced in a study of T cells in Graves' hyperthyroidism and ophthalmopathy. TCRdb analysed the multiplex PCR reads with MiXCR anew, one entry per CDR3 protein. The sample holds a few hundred thousand distinct CDR3 sequences; approximately 15% are singletons and the top ten take approximately 3.5%. The sample was blood. The origin of the receptors is a woman aged 35 to 49 with Graves' ophthalmopathy. CDR3s include the opening cysteine and the closing phenylalanine or tryptophan. A D gene is named only where the DNA matches it firmly. Not all rows give a size; the values are once, few, many and, for expanded clones, a class.

D	size	V	J	CDR3
TRBD2	.	TRBV20-1	TRBJ2-7	CSARVAGGTYEQYF
.	many	TRBV30	TRBJ1-1	CAWSVDALMLGTEAFF
.	.	TRBV11-2	TRBJ2-1	CASSQVGLASDEQFF
.	.	TRBV6-2/TRBV6-3	TRBJ1-2	CASSRRDYGYTF
.	many	TRBV18	TRBJ2-3	CASSQIQGEDTQYF
.	many	TRBV20-1	TRBJ2-5	CSALIQGETQYF
.	.	TRBV15	TRBJ2-5	CATSRAGQLQETQYF
.	many	TRBV28	TRBJ1-1	CASSLWSGEAFF
.	.	TRBV5-1	TRBJ2-7	CASSLDGEQYF
.	many	TRBV24-1	TRBJ2-1	CATSDGVGWATEQFF
.	many	TRBV6-5	TRBJ2-6	CASSYSTAGTGANVLTF
.	few	TRBV12-3/TRBV12-4	TRBJ1-3	CASSTGITGGNTIYF